The 4 T cell receptor beta chains below come from one sample, sequenced in a study of human T cells and chemical hapten exposure. The time point is: pre-sensitization, week 0. Noted treatment: therapeutic diphenylcyclopropenone sensitization with weekly scalp DPC. MiXCR, applied by TCRdb to the RACE reads, yields one record per CDR3 protein. The data hold 250,000 or so distinct CDR3 sequences, with about 7.7% observed a single time. The sample in question was whole blood, obtained in connection with sensitization to the hapten diphenylcyclopropenone (DPC). The source is a man aged 18 to 30 with alopecia areata. Some clones in this sample may be carry-over from other donors' samples.

The genes are TRBV11-2 and TRBJ1-2; D is unclear. Germline assignment: CDR1 SGHAT and CDR2 FQNNGV. The V end was cut by 0 bases, the J end by 2 bases, with 4 bases between. CDR3 length: 13 residues. The CDR3 region has the DNA TGTGCCAGCAGCTTAGAAGAGAACTATGGCTACACCTTC. As protein: CASSLEENYGYTF. Filled out from reference TRBV11-2 and TRBJ1-2, the complete variable domain reads EAGVAQSPRYKIIEKRQSVAFWCNPISGHATLYWYQQILGQGPKLLIQFQNNGVVDDSQLPKDRFSAERLKGVDSTLKIQPAKLEDSAVYLCASSLEENYGYTFGSGTRLTVV.

This clonotype was detected many times. The V gene is TRBV10-3, the J gene TRBJ1-2; D is perhaps TRBD1 (6 bases). V was pared by 0 bases and J by 5 bases, with 10 bases between. The CDR3 is 14 residues long. The V gene's germline CDR1 is ENHRY and CDR2 SYGVKD. CDR3 in amino acids: CAISESSQGYGYTF. The CDR3, as DNA: TGTGCCATCAGTGAGTCGAGTCAGGGGTATGGCTACACCTTC.

This clonotype was observed a few times. The chain has TRBV5-1 and TRBJ2-7; D is undetermined. The germline V and J ends were trimmed by 1 base and 0 bases, with 5 bases remaining between them. This CDR3 has 13 residues. Germline CDR1 reads SGHRS; CDR2 reads YFSETQ. The CDR3 coding sequence is TGCGCCAGCAGCTTGAGGGACTCCTACGAGCAGTACTTC. Residues: CASSLRDSYEQYF. The full variable domain, completed using reference TRBV5-1 and TRBJ2-7, is KAGVTQTPRYLIKTRGQQVTLSCSPISGHRSVSWYQQTPGQGLQFLFEYFSETQRNKGNFPGRFSGRQFSNSRSEMNVSTLELGDSALYLCASSLRDSYEQYFGPGTRLTVT.

CDR3 loop: CASSPPRSPSYGYTF. CDR3 coding DNA: TGTGCCAGCAGTCCACCCCGCAGTCCAAGCTATGGCTACACCTTC. This chain uses TRBV28 with TRBJ1-2; unclear D gene. From germline, CDR1 is MDHEN and CDR2 SYDVKM. The CDR3 runs 15 residues. V lost 5 bases, J lost 4 bases, and 17 bases lay in between.